This paragraph covers one TCR beta chain sequence. The antigen is unknown. This CDR3 spans 16 amino acids. V lost 3 bases and J 2 bases, leaving 16 bases between the germline ends. CDR1 is MGHRA and CDR2 is YSYEKL in the germline V gene. Here immunoSEQ multiplex PCR was the method, and the copy in TCRdb shows in-frame clones only, minus some. The sample shows about 70,000 clones, 81% of them seen only once. The data derive from a study of OX40 agonist ivuxolimab in advanced cancers. Turning to the study itself: Ivuxolimab, an agonist antibody against OX40 (CD134), was given to patients.

Study results and limitations: The study observed clonal expansion of CD4+ and CD8+ blood T cells by week 6 at 0.1 to 3.0 mg/kg.

The source is an adult with an advanced solid tumor such as melanoma, head and neck, liver or kidney cancer. The chain links TRBV4-1 to TRBJ2-5, with a weak D call TRBD2 (6 bases). Sequences were derived from CD4+ or CD8+ T cells sorted from blood, sampled in a trial of the OX40 agonist ivuxolimab. In DNA, the CDR3 is TGCGCCAGCAGCCACGGACTACCGGTCACGCAAGAGACCCAGTACTTC. Translating it yields CASSHGLPVTQETQYF.